This is a list of T cell receptor beta chains from one sample in a study of OX40 agonist ivuxolimab in advanced cancers. TCRdb's table, derived via immunoSEQ multiplex PCR, lists solely in-frame clones and lacks some. Here the sample spans tens of thousands of clones, roughly 84% being singletons. The sequencing here drew on CD4+ or CD8+ T cells sorted from blood, taken in a trial of the OX40 agonist ivuxolimab. Receptors originate from an adult with an advanced solid tumor such as melanoma, head and neck, liver or kidney cancer. CDR3s include the opening cysteine and the closing phenylalanine or tryptophan. D genes are given only for firm matches.

J gene | D gene | V gene | CDR3 DNA | CDR3 protein
TRBJ1-1 | TRBD1 | TRBV19 | TGTGCCAGTAGTCCACGGGACAGGACTGAAGCTTTCTTT | CASSPRDRTEAFF
TRBJ2-3 | NA | TRBV30 | TGTGCCTGGGCTAGCACAGATACGCAGTATTTT | CAWASTDTQYF
TRBJ1-5 | NA | TRBV9 | TGTGCCAGCAGCGTAGGGGAGAATCAGCCCCAGCATTTT | CASSVGENQPQHF
TRBJ2-7 | NA | TRBV7-8 | TGTGCCAGCAGCATGGACTCCTACGAGCAGTACTTC | CASSMDSYEQYF
TRBJ1-3 | NA | TRBV28 | TGTGCCAGCACCTTAATGGGGGCCGGAAACACCATATATTTT | CASTLMGAGNTIYF
TRBJ1-1 | NA | TRBV19 | TGTGCCAGTAGTATGGGAAGGGAGAACACTGAAGCTTTCTTT | CASSMGRENTEAFF
TRBJ2-7 | NA | TRBV5-4 | TGTGCCAGCAGCCCAACCGGGACAATGAAGGGCTACGAGCAGTACTTC | CASSPTGTMKGYEQYF
TRBJ1-1 | NA | TRBV7-9 | TGTGCCAGCAGCTTAGAGGGCAGGCCATACACTGAAGCTTTCTTT | CASSLEGRPYTEAFF
TRBJ2-7 | NA | TRBV25-1 | TGTGCCAGCAGTGAACTTGACTCCTACGAGCAGTACTTC | CASSELDSYEQYF
TRBJ1-3 | TRBD1 | TRBV5-1 | TGCGCCAGCAGCTTAACCGGGACAGGAATCGGAAACACCATATATTTT | CASSLTGTGIGNTIYF